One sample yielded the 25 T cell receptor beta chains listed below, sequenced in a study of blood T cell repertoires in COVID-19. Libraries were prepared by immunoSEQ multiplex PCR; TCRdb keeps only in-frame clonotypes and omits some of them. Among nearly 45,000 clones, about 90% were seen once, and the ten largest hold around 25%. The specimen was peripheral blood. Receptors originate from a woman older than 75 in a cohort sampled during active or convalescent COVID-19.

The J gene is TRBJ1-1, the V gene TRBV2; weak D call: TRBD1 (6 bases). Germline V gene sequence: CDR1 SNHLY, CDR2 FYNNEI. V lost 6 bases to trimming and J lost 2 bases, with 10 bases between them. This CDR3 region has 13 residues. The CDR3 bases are TGTGCCAGCAGCCTACAGGGAAACACTGAAGCTTTCTTT. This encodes CASSLQGNTEAFF.

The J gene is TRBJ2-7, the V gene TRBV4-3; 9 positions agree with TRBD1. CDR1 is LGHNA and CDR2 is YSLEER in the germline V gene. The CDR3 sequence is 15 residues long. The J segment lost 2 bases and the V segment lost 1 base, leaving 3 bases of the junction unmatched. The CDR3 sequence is CASSQGGQGTYEQYF. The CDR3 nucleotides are TGCGCCAGCAGCCAAGGGGGACAGGGTACCTACGAGCAGTACTTC.

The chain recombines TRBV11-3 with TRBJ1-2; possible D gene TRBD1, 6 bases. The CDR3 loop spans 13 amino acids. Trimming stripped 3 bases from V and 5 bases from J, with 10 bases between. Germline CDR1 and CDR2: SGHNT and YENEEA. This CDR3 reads CASSLTQGYGYTF. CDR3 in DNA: TGTGCCAGCAGCTTGACTCAGGGGTATGGCTACACCTTC. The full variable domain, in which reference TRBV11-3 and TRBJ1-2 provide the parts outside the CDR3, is EAGVVQSPRYKIIEKKQPVAFWCNPISGHNTLYWYLQNLGQGPELLIRYENEEAVDDSQLPKDRFSAERLKGVDSTLKIQPAELGDSAVYLCASSLTQGYGYTFGSGTRLTVV.

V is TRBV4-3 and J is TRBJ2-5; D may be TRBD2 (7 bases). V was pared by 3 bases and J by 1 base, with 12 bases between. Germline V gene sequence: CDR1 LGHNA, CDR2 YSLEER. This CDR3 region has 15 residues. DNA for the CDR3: TGCGCCAGCAGCCAGGGGGGGCGGGGCCAAGAGACCCAGTACTTC. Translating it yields CASSQGGRGQETQYF.

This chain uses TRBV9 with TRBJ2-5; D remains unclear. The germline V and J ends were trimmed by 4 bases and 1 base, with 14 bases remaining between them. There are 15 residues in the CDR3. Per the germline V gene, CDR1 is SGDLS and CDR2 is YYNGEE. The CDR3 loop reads CASSPTPLVQETQYF. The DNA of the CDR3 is TGTGCCAGCAGCCCCACACCCCTGGTCCAAGAGACCCAGTACTTC.

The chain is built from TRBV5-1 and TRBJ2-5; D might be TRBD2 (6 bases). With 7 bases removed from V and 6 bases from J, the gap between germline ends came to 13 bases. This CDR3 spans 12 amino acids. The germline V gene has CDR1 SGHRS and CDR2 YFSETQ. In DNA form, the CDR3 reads TGCGCCAGCTCGGAGGGTTCAAAGACCCAGTACTTC. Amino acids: CASSEGSKTQYF.

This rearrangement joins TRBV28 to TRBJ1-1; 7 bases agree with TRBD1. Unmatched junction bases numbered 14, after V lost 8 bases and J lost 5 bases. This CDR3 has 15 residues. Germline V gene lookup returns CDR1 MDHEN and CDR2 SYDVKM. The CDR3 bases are TGTGCCAGCCACGGAGCAGGGGGAATACTGACTGAAGCTTTCTTT. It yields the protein CASHGAGGILTEAFF.

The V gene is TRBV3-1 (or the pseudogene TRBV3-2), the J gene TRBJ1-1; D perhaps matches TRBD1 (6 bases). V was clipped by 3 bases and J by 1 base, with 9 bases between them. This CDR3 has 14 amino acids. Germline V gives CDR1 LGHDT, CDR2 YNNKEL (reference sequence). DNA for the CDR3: TGTGCCAGCAGCCAGCTAGGGGGGAACACTGAAGCTTTCTTT. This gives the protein CASSQLGGNTEAFF.

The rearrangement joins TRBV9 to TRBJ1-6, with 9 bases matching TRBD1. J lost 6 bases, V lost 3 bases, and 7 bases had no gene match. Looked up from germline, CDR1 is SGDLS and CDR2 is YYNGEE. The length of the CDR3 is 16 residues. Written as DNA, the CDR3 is TGTGCCAGCAGCGCTACAGGGGGCGCGTTTAATTCACCCCTCCACTTT. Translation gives CASSATGGAFNSPLHF.

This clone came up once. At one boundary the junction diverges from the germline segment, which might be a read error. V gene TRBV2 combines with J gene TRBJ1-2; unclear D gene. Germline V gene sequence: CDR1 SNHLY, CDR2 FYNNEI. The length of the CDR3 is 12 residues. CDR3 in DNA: TGTGCCAGCAGTGAAGCGTTGCGGTTTATGGGCTTC. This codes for CASSEALRFMGF.

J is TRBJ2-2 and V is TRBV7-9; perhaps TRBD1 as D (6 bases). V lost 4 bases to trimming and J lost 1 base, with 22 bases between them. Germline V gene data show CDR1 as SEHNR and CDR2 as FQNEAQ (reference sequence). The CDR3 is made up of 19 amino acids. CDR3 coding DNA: TGTGCCAGCAGCTCTGGATCAGGGGTCCGACAATTGAACACCGGGGAGCTGTTTTTT. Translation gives CASSSGSGVRQLNTGELFF.

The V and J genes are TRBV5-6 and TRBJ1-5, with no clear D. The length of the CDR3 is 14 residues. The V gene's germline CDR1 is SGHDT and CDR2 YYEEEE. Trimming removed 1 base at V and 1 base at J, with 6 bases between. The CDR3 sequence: CASSLSGSNQPQHF. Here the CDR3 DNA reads TGTGCCAGCAGCTTGAGCGGGAGCAATCAGCCCCAGCATTTT. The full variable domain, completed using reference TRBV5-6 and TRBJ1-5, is DAGVTQSPTHLIKTRGQQVTLRCSPKSGHDTVSWYQQALGQGPQFIFQYYEEEERQRGNFPDRFSGHQFPNYSSELNVNALLLGDSALYLCASSLSGSNQPQHFGDGTRLSIL.

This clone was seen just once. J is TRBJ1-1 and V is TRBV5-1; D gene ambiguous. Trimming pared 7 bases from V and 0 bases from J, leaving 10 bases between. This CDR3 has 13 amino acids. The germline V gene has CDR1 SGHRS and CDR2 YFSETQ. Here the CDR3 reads CASCPDLNTEAFF. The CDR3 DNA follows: TGCGCCAGCTGTCCGGACTTGAACACTGAAGCTTTCTTT.

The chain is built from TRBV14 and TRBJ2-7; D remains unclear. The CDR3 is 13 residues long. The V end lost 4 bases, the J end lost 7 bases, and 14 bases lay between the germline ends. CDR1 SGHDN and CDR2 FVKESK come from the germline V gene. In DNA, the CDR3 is TGTGCCAGCAGCCCCCCGTGGTCCCGGGAGCAGTACTTC. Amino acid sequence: CASSPPWSREQYF.

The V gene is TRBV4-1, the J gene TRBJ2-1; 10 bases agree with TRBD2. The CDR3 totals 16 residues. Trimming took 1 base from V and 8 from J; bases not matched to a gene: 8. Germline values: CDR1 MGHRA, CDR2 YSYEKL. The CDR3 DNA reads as TGCGCCAGCAGCCAAGTTCTAGCGGGAGTCCGCGATGAGCAGTTCTTC. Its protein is CASSQVLAGVRDEQFF.

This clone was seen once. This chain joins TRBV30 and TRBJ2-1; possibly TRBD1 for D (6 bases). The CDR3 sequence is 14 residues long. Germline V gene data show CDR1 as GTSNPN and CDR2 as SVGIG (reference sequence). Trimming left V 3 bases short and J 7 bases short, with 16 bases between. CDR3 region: CAWSPYRERNEQFF. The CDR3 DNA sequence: TGTGCCTGGAGCCCCTACAGGGAAAGGAATGAGCAGTTCTTC.

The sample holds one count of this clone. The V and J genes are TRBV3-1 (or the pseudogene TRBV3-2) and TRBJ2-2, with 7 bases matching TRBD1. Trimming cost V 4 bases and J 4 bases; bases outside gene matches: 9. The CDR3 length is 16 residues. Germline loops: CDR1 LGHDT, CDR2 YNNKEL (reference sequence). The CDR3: CASSRMTGWGTGELFF. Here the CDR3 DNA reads TGTGCCAGCAGCCGTATGACAGGGTGGGGCACCGGGGAGCTGTTTTTT.

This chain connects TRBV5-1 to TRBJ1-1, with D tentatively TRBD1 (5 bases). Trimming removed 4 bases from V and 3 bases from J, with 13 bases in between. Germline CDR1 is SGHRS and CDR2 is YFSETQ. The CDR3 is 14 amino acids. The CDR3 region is CASSRAGRDTEAFF. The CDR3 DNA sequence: TGCGCCAGCAGCCGGGCGGGGCGGGACACTGAAGCTTTCTTT.

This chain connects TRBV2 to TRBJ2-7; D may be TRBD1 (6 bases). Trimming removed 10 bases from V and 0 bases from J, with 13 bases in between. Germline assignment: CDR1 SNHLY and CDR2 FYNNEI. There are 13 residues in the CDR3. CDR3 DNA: TGTGCCATTCTGGGGGCTCACTCCTACGAGCAGTACTTC. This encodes CAILGAHSYEQYF.

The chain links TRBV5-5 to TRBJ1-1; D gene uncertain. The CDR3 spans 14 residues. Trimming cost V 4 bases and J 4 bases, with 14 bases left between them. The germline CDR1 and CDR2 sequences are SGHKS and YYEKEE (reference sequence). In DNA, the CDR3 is TGTGCCAGCAGCATTACAGCCCCGAGCACTGAAGCTTTCTTT. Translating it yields CASSITAPSTEAFF.

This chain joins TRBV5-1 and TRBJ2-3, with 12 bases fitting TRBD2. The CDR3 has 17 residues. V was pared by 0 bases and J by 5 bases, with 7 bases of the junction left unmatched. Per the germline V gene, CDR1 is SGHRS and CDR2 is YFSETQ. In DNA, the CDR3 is TGCGCCAGCAGCTTGGCGCTAGCGGGGGGGCCGATAGATACGCAGTATTTT. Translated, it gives CASSLALAGGPIDTQYF.

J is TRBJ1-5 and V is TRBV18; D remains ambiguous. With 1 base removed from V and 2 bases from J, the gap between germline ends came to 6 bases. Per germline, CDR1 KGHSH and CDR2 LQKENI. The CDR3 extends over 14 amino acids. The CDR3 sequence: CASSPLEGNQPQHF. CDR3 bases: TGTGCCAGCTCACCACTTGAGGGCAATCAGCCCCAGCATTTT.

Here the CDR3 reads CASTAVGETQYF. The CDR3 bases are TGTGCCAGCACGGCGGTTGGGGAGACCCAGTACTTC. The chain recombines TRBV6-5 with TRBJ2-5, with D hard to call. Germline values: CDR1 MNHEY, CDR2 SVGAGI. The CDR3 runs to 12 residues. V was clipped by 7 bases and J by 5 bases, with 11 bases between them.

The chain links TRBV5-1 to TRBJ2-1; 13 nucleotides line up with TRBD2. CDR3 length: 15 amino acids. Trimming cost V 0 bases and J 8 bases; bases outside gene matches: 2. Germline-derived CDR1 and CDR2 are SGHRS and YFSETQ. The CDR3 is CASSLELAGGYEQFF. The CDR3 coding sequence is TGCGCCAGCAGCTTGGAACTAGCGGGAGGGTATGAGCAGTTCTTC.

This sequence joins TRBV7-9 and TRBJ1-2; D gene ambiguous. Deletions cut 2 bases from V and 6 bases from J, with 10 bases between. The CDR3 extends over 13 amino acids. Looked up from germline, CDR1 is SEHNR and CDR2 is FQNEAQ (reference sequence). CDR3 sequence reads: CASSLTGQDGYTF. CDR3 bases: TGTGCCAGCAGCTTAACTGGGCAGGATGGCTACACCTTC. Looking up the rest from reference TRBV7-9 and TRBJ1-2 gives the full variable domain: DTGVSQNPRHKITKRGQNVTFRCDPISEHNRLYWYRQTLGQGPEFLTYFQNEAQLEKSRLLSDRFSAERPKGSFSTLEIQRTEQGDSAMYLCASSLTGQDGYTFGSGTRLTVV.